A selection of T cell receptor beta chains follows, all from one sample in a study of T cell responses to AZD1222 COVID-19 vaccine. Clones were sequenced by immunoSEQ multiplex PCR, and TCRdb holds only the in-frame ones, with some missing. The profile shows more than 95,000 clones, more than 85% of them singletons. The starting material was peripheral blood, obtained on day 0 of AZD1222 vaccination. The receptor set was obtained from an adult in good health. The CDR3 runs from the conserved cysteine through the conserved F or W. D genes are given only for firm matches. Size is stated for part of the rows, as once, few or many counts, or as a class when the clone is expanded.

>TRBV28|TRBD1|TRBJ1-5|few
CASSYGTGHQPQHF
TGTGCCAGCAGTTACGGGACAGGGCACCAGCCCCAGCATTTT
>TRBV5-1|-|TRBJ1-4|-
CASRTATNEKLFF
TGCGCCAGCAGGACAGCAACTAATGAAAAACTGTTTTTT
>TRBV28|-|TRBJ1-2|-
CASRIPGARGYGYTF
TGTGCCAGCAGAATACCAGGGGCGCGGGGCTATGGCTACACCTTC
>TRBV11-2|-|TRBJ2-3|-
CAGRKTVSTDTQYF
TGTGCCGGTCGTAAAACAGTCTCCACAGATACGCAGTATTTT
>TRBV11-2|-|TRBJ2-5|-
CASSLYRHTLGQYF
TGTGCCAGCAGCTTATATAGACACACCCTGGGCCAGTACTTC
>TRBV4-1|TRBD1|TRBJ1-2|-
CASSQDQAGGRGYTF
TGCGCCAGCAGCCAAGATCAGGCAGGGGGCCGTGGCTACACCTTC
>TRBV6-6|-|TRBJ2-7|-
CASRPAGAPYEQYF
TGTGCCAGCAGGCCCGCAGGGGCCCCCTACGAGCAGTACTTC
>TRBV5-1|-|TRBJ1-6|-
CASSLGTGNNSPLHF
TGCGCCAGCAGCTTGGGAACTGGGAATAATTCACCCCTCCACTTT
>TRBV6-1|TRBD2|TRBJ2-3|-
CASSEVPSGGGADTQYF
TGTGCCAGCAGTGAAGTTCCTAGCGGGGGGGGCGCAGATACGCAGTATTTT
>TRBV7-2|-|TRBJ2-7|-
CASSQSGGTYEQYF
TGTGCCAGCAGCCAGTCTGGGGGAACCTACGAGCAGTACTTC
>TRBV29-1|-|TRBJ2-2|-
CSGLWGVGTGELFF
TGCAGCGGGCTGTGGGGCGTCGGGACCGGGGAGCTGTTTTTT
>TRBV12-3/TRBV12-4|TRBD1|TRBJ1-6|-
CASTRDRGSPLHF
TGTGCCAGCACCCGGGACAGGGGTTCACCCCTCCACTTT
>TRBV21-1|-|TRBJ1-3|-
CASSKTGQQCSGNTIYF
TGTGCCAGCAGCAAAACGGGACAGCAATGCTCTGGAAACACCATATATTTT
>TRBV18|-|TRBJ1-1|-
CASSPNEGLGNTEAFF
TGTGCCAGCTCACCCAATGAAGGGCTCGGGAACACTGAAGCTTTCTTT
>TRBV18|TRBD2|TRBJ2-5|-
CASSPWTSGSETQYF
TGTGCCAGCTCCCCCTGGACTAGCGGGAGTGAGACCCAGTACTTC
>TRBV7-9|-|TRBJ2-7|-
CASSPDRNYEQYF
TGTGCCAGCAGCCCCGACAGAAACTACGAGCAGTACTTC
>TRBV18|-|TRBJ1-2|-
CASSPPAGGYGYTF
TGTGCCAGCTCACCCCCCGCTGGAGGTTATGGCTACACCTTC
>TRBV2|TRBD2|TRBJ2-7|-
CASQLAGGLGEQYF
TGTGCCAGCCAACTAGCGGGGGGGCTGGGCGAGCAGTACTTC